The rows below give T cell receptor beta chains drawn from one sample of a study of regulatory T cells in long-lasting Graves disease. MiXCR, run by TCRdb on the multiplex PCR reads, gives a single entry per CDR3 protein. The table lists around 450,000 distinct CDR3 sequences, about a fifth of them singletons. The sequencing used peripheral blood mononuclear cells (PBMCs), collected when the disease was refractory, from a patient treated with antithyroid drugs. These TCRs come from a female donor with Graves disease. Both conserved end residues are part of each CDR3. D genes are given only for firm matches. The listing skips clone size in some rows; elsewhere it reads once, few, many or a size class.

D gene: -; clone size: few; V gene: TRBV10-2; J gene: TRBJ2-7; CDR3 DNA: TGCGCCAGCAGTGAGTCAAGGATCTACGAGCAGTACTTC; CDR3 protein: CASSESRIYEQYF
D gene: TRBD1; clone size: few; V gene: TRBV7-2; J gene: TRBJ1-1; CDR3 DNA: TGTGCCAGCAGCTTAAAAAGTGGGACAGGGGTGAACACTGAAGCTTTCTTT; CDR3 protein: CASSLKSGTGVNTEAFF
D gene: -; clone size: -; V gene: TRBV20-1; J gene: TRBJ2-7; CDR3 DNA: TGCAGTGCAGGACAGTTCCACGAGCAGTACTTC; CDR3 protein: CSAGQFHEQYF
D gene: -; clone size: few; V gene: TRBV19; J gene: TRBJ1-5; CDR3 DNA: TGTGCCAGTACAGAGGGTTATAGCAATCAGCCCCAGCATTTT; CDR3 protein: CASTEGYSNQPQHF
D gene: -; clone size: many; V gene: TRBV20-1; J gene: TRBJ1-1; CDR3 DNA: TGCAGTTCAGGACAGACGAACACTGAAGCTTTCTTT; CDR3 protein: CSSGQTNTEAFF
D gene: TRBD1; clone size: once; V gene: TRBV5-1; J gene: TRBJ2-2; CDR3 DNA: TGCGCCAGCGGAGACAGGGACACCGGGGAGCTGTTTTTT; CDR3 protein: CASGDRDTGELFF
D gene: -; clone size: many; V gene: TRBV6-1; J gene: TRBJ2-7; CDR3 DNA: TGTGCCACCGGCCGGGCGTACTCCTACGAGCAGTACTTC; CDR3 protein: CATGRAYSYEQYF
D gene: -; clone size: -; V gene: TRBV5-5; J gene: TRBJ1-5; CDR3 DNA: TGTGCCAGCAGCTGGAGGGCAGTGGACCCGAAGGCTCAGCATTTT; CDR3 protein: CASSWRAVDPKAQHF
D gene: -; clone size: many; V gene: TRBV12-3/TRBV12-4; J gene: TRBJ2-2; CDR3 DNA: TGTGCCAGCAGTTTTGTCCCCCTGGCGAACACCGGGGAGCTGTTTTTT; CDR3 protein: CASSFVPLANTGELFF
D gene: -; clone size: many; V gene: TRBV11-2; J gene: TRBJ1-2; CDR3 DNA: TGTGCCAGCAGCCCCTACCCAGACAAGGGGGGGGACTACACCTTC; CDR3 protein: CASSPYPDKGGDYTF
D gene: -; clone size: few; V gene: TRBV6-1; J gene: TRBJ1-1; CDR3 DNA: TGTGCCAGCGAGGCCCGGACCAGGAACACTGAAGCTTTCTTT; CDR3 protein: CASEARTRNTEAFF